The TCR beta chain described here comes from a study of CD8+CD57+ T cells in acquired aplastic anemia. Study-level background: CD4+ and CD8+ cells, once sorted, gave DNA averaging roughly 3 ug. Study observations and caveats: Between patients and controls, CD8+ Simpson's diversity did not vary significantly. Sharing between patients and controls was observed for roughly 29 CD8+ CDR3 sequences.

TCR beta VDJ combinations and CDR3 sequences were profiled from genomic DNA. TCRdb redid the calling of the reads with MiXCR, one entry per CDR3 protein. The sample carries 310,000 or so distinct CDR3 sequences, approximately 58% recorded once. It was patients with CD8+CD57+ cell expansion by flow cytometry who were chosen for sequencing. Trimming stripped 6 bases from V and 7 bases from J, with 7 bases between. The CDR3 is 11 amino acids. Germline-derived CDR1 and CDR2 are SGHRS and YFSETQ. This clonotype was counted a single time. Antigen unknown. The source is a human donor with aplastic anemia. The specimen sequenced was sorted CD4+, CD8+, or CD8+CD57+ T cells (not recorded which) from PBMCs. The chain carries TRBV5-1 and TRBJ2-2, with D unclear. The CDR3 bases are TGCGCCAGCATGGTGGACGGGGAGCTGTTTTTT. It specifies CASMVDGELFF.